This is a list of T cell receptor beta chains from one sample in a study of graft-versus-host responses after intestinal transplantation. The assay was immunoSEQ multiplex PCR, and TCRdb's table has in-frame clones only and misses some. The data contain 15,000 to 20,000 clones, 75% to 90% of them seen just once; the ten biggest clones take up 6%. Sequencing used PBMCs, obtained around 110 days after intestinal transplant. Source of these receptors: a human patient who received an intestinal transplant, so some T cells may come from the graft donor. Both conserved end residues are part of each CDR3. A D gene is named only where the DNA matches it firmly. Expanded clones get a size class; other rows say once, few or many, or leave the size out.

cdr3_nt cdr3_aa d_call j_call clone_size v_call
TGTGCCAGCAGTGAATGGGGAACGAGCACTGAAGCTTTCTTT CASSEWGTSTEAFF . TRBJ1-1 . TRBV6-1
TGTGCCAGCAGTTACTTCGGGGGGGACACTGAAGCTTTCTTT CASSYFGGDTEAFF . TRBJ1-1 . TRBV6-6
TGCGCCAGCAGCCAGGCTGGATCCACAGATACGCAGTATTTT CASSQAGSTDTQYF . TRBJ2-3 . TRBV5-1
. CASSFLWTGERETQYF . TRBJ2-5 once TRBV28
TGTGCCAGCAGTTTACTATGGTGGGCGAACACCGGGGAGCTGTTTTTT CASSLLWWANTGELFF . TRBJ2-2 few TRBV28
TGTGCCAGCAGTGAACCGTACAGGGGAGAGCCCCAGTACTTC CASSEPYRGEPQYF TRBD1 TRBJ2-5 . TRBV2
TGTGCCAGTCCTCGCTATAGCGGGACCACAGATACGCAGTATTTT CASPRYSGTTDTQYF TRBD2 TRBJ2-3 . TRBV19
TGTGCCAGCAGCTTATGGGAATGGGGTGCGTTCCCCTACAATGAGCAGTTCTTC CASSLWEWGAFPYNEQFF . TRBJ2-1 once TRBV7-3
TGTGCCACCAGCAGAGGGAGCGGGCAGGGAAATAATCAGCCCCAGCATTTT CATSRGSGQGNNQPQHF . TRBJ1-5 once TRBV15
TGTGCCAGCAGTGATTTCGGGTATGAGGGGGTAGGTACTGAAGCTTTCTTT CASSDFGYEGVGTEAFF . TRBJ1-1 . TRBV25-1
TGTGCCTGGAGTGCAGGGGACAGGAACTCCTACGAGCAGTACTTC CAWSAGDRNSYEQYF TRBD1 TRBJ2-7 . TRBV30
TGTGCCAGCAGCCCCCGAGGGGGGGGCACTGAAGCTTTCTTT CASSPRGGGTEAFF . TRBJ1-1 . TRBV4-2
TGTGCCAGCAGTTTGGCCCCGACTTCTTCCGGGGAGCTGTTTTTT CASSLAPTSSGELFF . TRBJ2-2 . TRBV28
TGCGCCAGCAGCTACAGGGGGTTGAGGGAAAAACTGTTTTTT CASSYRGLREKLFF TRBD1 TRBJ1-4 few TRBV10-1
TGTGCCTCAGGGAACACTGAAGCTTTCTTT CASGNTEAFF . TRBJ1-1 . TRBV11-3
TGTGCCAGCAGCAGGGGGCGAATTGACGAGACCCAGTACTTC CASSRGRIDETQYF TRBD1 TRBJ2-5 . TRBV14
TGTGCCAGGGGCCCGGAGGGGGACACCGGGGAGCTGTTTTTT CARGPEGDTGELFF . TRBJ2-2 . TRBV2
TGTGCCAGCAGCGGGAGACAGGGGGCTAGCGGAAACACCATATATTTT CASSGRQGASGNTIYF TRBD1 TRBJ1-3 . TRBV9
TGCAGCGTCCGACCCCTGGGCGGCTACACCTTC CSVRPLGGYTF . TRBJ1-2 . TRBV29-1
TGTGCCAGCAGTTTCAAAGGGGAGCAGTTCTTC CASSFKGEQFF . TRBJ2-1 . TRBV27
TGTGCCAGCAGCTCAAGGGGCGGAGAAGAGACCCAGTACTTC CASSSRGGEETQYF . TRBJ2-5 . TRBV9
TGTGCCAGCAGCTTAGGGCCCGGACAGGGGTACGAGCAGTACTTC CASSLGPGQGYEQYF TRBD1 TRBJ2-7 . TRBV7-9
TGTGCCAGCAGTTTACACGACAGGGGCGGCAACACCGGGGAGCTGTTTTTT CASSLHDRGGNTGELFF TRBD1 TRBJ2-2 . TRBV28
TGTGCCAGCAGTCCAATCGGACAGATCTATGGCTACACCTTC CASSPIGQIYGYTF . TRBJ1-2 . TRBV27
TGTGCCAGCAGTTTATCGGTCTCTGGAAACACCATATATTTT CASSLSVSGNTIYF . TRBJ1-3 . TRBV28
TGCGCCAGCAGCCAAGATTTTGCAGGCCGTAGCTCCTACGAGCAGTACTTC CASSQDFAGRSSYEQYF . TRBJ2-7 . TRBV4-3
TGTGCCAGCAGTTTGGGGGATACTGAAGCTTTCTTT CASSLGDTEAFF . TRBJ1-1 . TRBV28
TGTGCCAGCAGCCAAGCCGCAGGGGCGGGAAATGAAAAACTGTTTTTT CASSQAAGAGNEKLFF . TRBJ1-4 . TRBV4-2
TGTGCCAGTAGTACCGGCGGGGGCGCAGAGACCCAGTACTTC CASSTGGGAETQYF . TRBJ2-5 . TRBV19
TGCAGCGTTGAGTCGCAGAGTAATGAGCAGTTCTTC CSVESQSNEQFF . TRBJ2-1 . TRBV29-1
TGTGCCAGCAGTCTATGGGGGACAGGGGCCACTGAAGCTTTCTTT CASSLWGTGATEAFF TRBD1 TRBJ1-1 . TRBV27
TGTGCCAGCAGCCCCACAGGGGAGGTCCAGTACTTC CASSPTGEVQYF . TRBJ2-5 . TRBV7-3
TGCGCCAGCAGCGCCGACAGGGGGGGCACTGAAGCTTTCTTT CASSADRGGTEAFF TRBD1 TRBJ1-1 . TRBV5-1
TGTGCCAGCAGCTTAAGGCGGGAGGGTTCCTACGAGCAGTACTTC CASSLRREGSYEQYF TRBD2 TRBJ2-7 . TRBV7-3
TGTGCTAGTGGTTTGCTAGGCAGGGGGCTCTCTGGAAACACCATATATTTT CASGLLGRGLSGNTIYF TRBD1 TRBJ1-3 . TRBV12-5
TGTGCCAGAAGCCCGTGGACAGGTTGCTACGAGCAGTACTTC CARSPWTGCYEQYF TRBD1 TRBJ2-7 . TRBV5-3
TGTGCCAGCAGCTTATTTAGCGGGAGGGCCCTCTACAATGAGCAGTTCTTC CASSLFSGRALYNEQFF TRBD2 TRBJ2-1 . TRBV7-8
TGTGCCAGCAGTTGGGGCACTAACTATGGCTACACCTTC CASSWGTNYGYTF . TRBJ1-2 . TRBV27
TGTGCCAGCAGTGCAGTAGGAGGCGGGAGACTTCAAGAGACCCAGTACTTC CASSAVGGGRLQETQYF TRBD2 TRBJ2-5 . TRBV28
TGTGCCATCAGTGGTACAGGGTATCAGCCCCAGCATTTT CAISGTGYQPQHF . TRBJ1-5 . TRBV10-3
TGTGCCAGCAGTTTGACCGAGGGGGGGGGCTACACCTTC CASSLTEGGGYTF . TRBJ1-2 . TRBV27
TGTGCCAGCAGTTTCACAGGGCTCGAGCAGTACTTC CASSFTGLEQYF . TRBJ2-7 . TRBV28
TGTGCCAGTAGTATCGGCGGCAGGGTCTCGGTTCAGCCCCAGCATTTT CASSIGGRVSVQPQHF . TRBJ1-5 once TRBV19
TGTGCCAGCAGCCCAGGGGGGTTAGGCACTGAAGCTTTCTTT CASSPGGLGTEAFF TRBD1 TRBJ1-1 . TRBV9
TGTGCCTTGGGACAGTTCTACGAGCAGTACTTC CALGQFYEQYF TRBD1 TRBJ2-7 . TRBV30
TGTGCCAGCAGCGAGGGGGCGATAGCGGGAGCCTCCTACGAGCAGTACTTC CASSEGAIAGASYEQYF TRBD2 TRBJ2-7 few TRBV9
TGTGCCAGCAGCTTAGGGCGGGCTGCCTACGAGCAGTACTTC CASSLGRAAYEQYF . TRBJ2-7 . TRBV7-2
TGTGCCAGCAACGACAGGGGAGACGAGCAGTACTTC CASNDRGDEQYF TRBD1 TRBJ2-7 few TRBV2
TGTGCCAGCAGCTTAGCAGCTTTCTATGGCTACACCTTC CASSLAAFYGYTF . TRBJ1-2 few TRBV11-1
TGTGCCAGCAGTTTAGAGTCTAGCGGTTGGTACGAGCAGTACTTC CASSLESSGWYEQYF TRBD2 TRBJ2-7 . TRBV28
TGTGCCAGTAAGGTTCGACTATACTCCTACGAGCAGTACTTC CASKVRLYSYEQYF . TRBJ2-7 . TRBV19